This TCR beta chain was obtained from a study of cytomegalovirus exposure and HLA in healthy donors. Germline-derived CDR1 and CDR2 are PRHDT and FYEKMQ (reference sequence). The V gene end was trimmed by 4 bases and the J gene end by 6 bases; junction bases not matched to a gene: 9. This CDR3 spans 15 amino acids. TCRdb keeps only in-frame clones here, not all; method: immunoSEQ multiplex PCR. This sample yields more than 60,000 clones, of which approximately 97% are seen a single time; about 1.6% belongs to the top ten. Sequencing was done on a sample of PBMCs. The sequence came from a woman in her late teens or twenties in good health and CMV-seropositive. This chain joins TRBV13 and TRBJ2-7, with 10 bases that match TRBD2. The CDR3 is CASSSRAGGPVEQYF. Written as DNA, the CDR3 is TGTGCCAGCAGCTCCCGAGCGGGAGGGCCGGTCGAGCAGTACTTC. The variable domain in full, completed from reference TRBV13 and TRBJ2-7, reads AAGVIQSPRHLIKEKRETATLKCYPIPRHDTVYWYQQGPGQDPQFLISFYEKMQSDKGSIPDRFSAQQFSDYHSELNMSSLELGDSALYFCASSSRAGGPVEQYFGPGTRLTVT.